This entry is about one T cell receptor (beta chain). It has no known antigen specificity. Base qualities are not provided; no much larger clone lies one nucleotide away. CD8 naive samples were obtained by positive selection for CCR7 among CD45RO-negative cells, yielding a CD45RA+CCR7+ population from which TemRA cells were excluded. The donors were healthy, HIV-negative adults with no recently reported acute infections or vaccinations. All donors were Caucasian adults living in Nashville, Tennessee, USA. After blood collection by leukapheresis, PBMCs were isolated using Ficoll-Histopaque density gradient centrifugation and then cryopreserved in the vapor phase of liquid nitrogen. Purity and quantity of every magnetically sorted T cell population were checked by analytical flow cytometry. Each sorted fraction had its genomic DNA isolated and then quantified by UV absorbance on a Nanodrop 2000c. The data are from a study of shared clonotypes between healthy human individuals (dated by TCRdb to between 2020 and 2021). Background for the entire study: The cohort included a few men and a couple of women between 18 and 49 years of age. To increase sequencing depth and limit assay-specific biases, TCR repertoire library preparation and sequencing were carried out by different laboratories using diverse techniques. The study deeply sequenced blood TCR repertoires of five healthy adults to estimate repertoire size and the extent of clonotype sharing between individuals. Between about 0.85 and 8.9 billion PBMCs per donor were obtained by leukapheresis. For each donor, three plates each were used for CD4 naive and CD4 memory, two plates were used for CD8 naive, and one plate was used for CD8 memory.

General findings and caveats noted by the study authors: Pairwise subsampling indicated that sequencing depth was expected to affect the degree of clonotype sharing among donors. Naive subsets generally had larger estimated clonotype richness than memory subsets did. About 5% of naive CD4, 3.5% of naive CD8, approximately 2.2% of memory CD4, and about 0.4% of memory CD8 clonotypes were shared across several donors. Incomplete sequencing was indicated by rarefaction of sorted-subset datasets, despite the large sequencing depth. Because the study included only a small number of donors, the genetic and exposure-history diversity represented was limited. Higher generation probabilities were observed for clonotypes shared by all four sorted-subset donors than for non-shared clonotypes. Sampling was limited to blood, and TCR repertoires in tissue likely differ from TCR repertoires in blood.

Per the germline V gene, MGHDK is the CDR1 and SYGVNS is the CDR2. Trimming at the junction amounts to 4 bases on V and 4 bases on J, and the germline ends lie 13 bases apart. The CDR3, cysteine through phenylalanine, is 14 amino acids long. The only DNA kept is the CDR3, 42 bases in frame from the first base. Using the deep immunoSEQ assay, TCR CDR3 regions were amplified from genomic DNA by multiplex PCR. For each cell subset, the extracted genomic DNA was distributed evenly across all wells of several immunoSEQ 96-well plates, and each plate served as one replicate. For sorted subsets, 200 to 250 ng genomic DNA, equal to tens of thousands of T cell genomes, was loaded into each replicate PCR. Purified libraries were measured with a Qubit 3.0 fluorometer, size-checked on a Bioanalyzer 2100, and measured again with the KAPA Library Quantification kit. Every immunoSEQ 96-well plate was sequenced on a dedicated single-read 150-cycle Illumina NextSeq 550 flow cell. Per the source publication's procedure: Because only junctional sequences without quality scores were contained in the immunoSEQ output, filtering matching that applied to full-length reads could not be performed. To assign V/J genes and CDR3, sequences were annotated against IMGT germline references using PyIR, a Python wrapper for IgBLAST v1.9. Any read was removed if the V/J assignment was weak (E-value above 1e-6), the CDR3 was missing, or the read contained stop codons, out-of-frame junctions, or ambiguous translated residues. V3J clonotypes were defined as sequences sharing an identical inferred V gene, J gene, and CDR3 amino acid sequence. Percentage overlap between repertoires was calculated by dividing the number of shared unique clonotypes by the size of the smaller repertoire. Repertoire richness was assessed with RTK rarefaction, the Chao1 estimator, and Recon v2.1 estimates of unobserved clonotypes. Generation probabilities were computed with OLGA for all TCRbeta clonotypes obtained by the gDNA method from a handful of donors. TCRdb limited this immuneACCESS table to in-frame rearrangements with V and J called. A share of clones is missing; checked studies link under half to unresolved V genes, and the rest is unexplained. That table furnishes V, J and clone size, whereas the DNA furnished D and trimming. This sample has millions of clones in its table, and about 93% of those were observed once. In total, the top ten clones hold around 1.7% of the sample.

The TCR was taken from a man between 18 and 35 years old in good health. Some clones in this sample may be carry-over from other donors' samples. Sequencing was performed on naive CD8+ T cells from PBMCs. The cell subset or site label here, explained by the study, means: CD45RA+CCR7+. The chain is assembled from TRBV25-1 and TRBJ2-5; the D gene is possibly TRBD2, with 7 bases matching. The CDR3 region has the sequence CASSATRGGETQYF. The DNA is as follows: TGTGCCAGCAGTGCGACGAGGGGGGGAGAGACCCAGTACTTC.